Below, 30 T cell receptor beta chains from the same sample are listed, as sequenced in a study of T cell responses to AZD1222 COVID-19 vaccine. TCRdb's table, derived via immunoSEQ multiplex PCR, lists solely in-frame clones and lacks some. This sample has approximately 110,000 clones, with 85% to 90% found just once. The source material was peripheral blood, sampled on day 0 of AZD1222 vaccination. The receptor set was obtained from an adult in good health.

The rearrangement links TRBV5-8 to TRBJ1-2; TRBD1 agrees at 8 bases. Trimming cost V 3 bases and J 8 bases; bases outside gene matches: 9. Germline V gives CDR1 SGHTS, CDR2 YDEGEE. The CDR3 is 14 amino acids. In DNA, the CDR3 is TGTGCCAGCAGCTCGAACCAGGGGGCGCAGGGCTACACCTTC. The encoded protein is CASSSNQGAQGYTF.

This chain links TRBV19 with TRBJ2-7; maybe TRBD2 (5 bases). Germline V lookup: CDR1 LNHDA, CDR2 SQIVND (reference sequence). V lost 6 bases and J 3 bases, leaving 15 bases between the germline ends. The CDR3 runs 14 residues. The CDR3 here is CASSKGLVVYEQYF. In DNA, the CDR3 is TGTGCCAGTAGCAAAGGACTCGTTGTCTACGAGCAGTACTTC.

V is TRBV6-2 or TRBV6-3 and J is TRBJ1-5; 7 bases are a match to TRBD1. The ends lost 4 bases at V and 4 bases at J; junction bases unmatched: 16. The CDR3 loop spans 18 amino acids. Per the germline V gene, CDR1 is MNHEY and CDR2 is SVGEGT. The CDR3 nucleotides are TGTGCCAGCAGTTCATACTTGACAGGGCCCCCGGGAAATCAGCCCCAGCATTTT. Its protein product is CASSSYLTGPPGNQPQHF.

About this clone itself: At the DNA level, this CDR3 is encoded by other sequences in the same sample as well. The V gene is TRBV27, the J gene TRBJ1-2; no firm D call. CDR3 size: 14 residues. Germline CDR1 MNHEY, CDR2 SMNVEV (reference sequence). V shed 5 bases and J shed 4 bases, with 14 bases lying between them. The DNA of the CDR3 is TGTGCCAGCAGTCTATTAGGCGGAGGCTATGGCTACACCTTC. The encoded protein is CASSLLGGGYGYTF.

The chain links TRBV5-1 to TRBJ2-3, with D maybe TRBD1 (6 bases). Trimming removed 0 bases at V and 2 bases at J, with 10 bases between. Germline values: CDR1 SGHRS, CDR2 YFSETQ. This CDR3 has 15 amino acids. CDR3 amino acids: CASSLVGAYTDTQYF. CDR3 bases: TGCGCCAGCAGCTTGGTGGGGGCTTACACAGATACGCAGTATTTT.

This rearrangement joins TRBV28 to TRBJ2-7; D is ambiguous. V lost 6 bases to trimming and J lost 3 bases, with 12 bases between them. From germline, CDR1 is MDHEN and CDR2 SYDVKM. The CDR3 totals 13 residues. In DNA, the CDR3 is TGTGCCAGCAGGCCCCCATTAAGCTACGAGCAGTACTTC. This translates into CASRPPLSYEQYF.

This chain uses TRBV27 with TRBJ1-6; D ambiguous. Per the germline V gene, CDR1 is MNHEY and CDR2 is SMNVEV (reference sequence). This CDR3 is built from 14 residues. Trimming took off 5 bases at V and 10 bases at J, with 15 bases between the two ends. In nucleotides, the CDR3 is TGTGCCAGCAGTCGCTACGCTCAGACATCACCCCTCCACTTT. Protein product: CASSRYAQTSPLHF.

The CDR3 protein is CASSGSGGAENIQYF. In DNA, the CDR3 is TGTGCCAGCAGTGGGTCAGGGGGCGCGGAAAACATTCAGTACTTC. The chain couples TRBV2 to TRBJ2-4; 8 bases are a match to TRBD1. The CDR3 totals 15 residues. With V trimmed by 4 bases and J by 5 bases, 7 bases remained unmatched. Per germline, CDR1 SNHLY and CDR2 FYNNEI.

This clone appeared once. This chain joins TRBV16 and TRBJ2-7, with TRBD1 matching over 10 bases. Per the germline V gene, CDR1 is KGHSY and CDR2 is FQNENV. The CDR3 loop spans 15 amino acids. Germline trimming cut 4 bases from V and 12 bases from J; bases unmatched to any gene: 15. CDR3 DNA: TGTGCCAGCAGCCGTCCCGGGACAGGGGACGTTCTTCCGTACTTC. This encodes CASSRPGTGDVLPYF.

This clone has just one count. As DNA, the CDR3 is TGTGCCAGCACCCTACAGGGGGGAAACATTCAGTACTTC. Its protein is CASTLQGGNIQYF. The chain couples TRBV7-2 to TRBJ2-4, with TRBD1 identical over 8 bases. Germline CDR1 SGHTA, CDR2 FQGNSA. The CDR3 is made up of 13 amino acids. With V trimmed by 7 bases and J by 6 bases, 5 bases remained unmatched.

The chain couples TRBV27 to TRBJ2-6; D assignment may be TRBD1 or TRBD2 (5 bases each). Trimming removed 3 bases at V and 1 base at J, with 7 bases between. The CDR3 is 15 residues long. Germline assignment: CDR1 MNHEY and CDR2 SMNVEV (reference sequence). In DNA form, the CDR3 reads TGTGCCAGCAGTTTTTGGGGGTCTGGGGCCAACGTCCTGACTTTC. Its protein product is CASSFWGSGANVLTF.

The V and J genes are TRBV6-4 and TRBJ1-5; D is ambiguous. Germline-derived CDR1 and CDR2 are MRHNA and SNTAGT. Trimming pared 2 bases from V and 4 bases from J, leaving 3 bases between. CDR3 size: 12 residues. CDR3 in amino acids: CASSDGNQPQHF. CDR3 bases: TGTGCCAGCAGTGACGGAAATCAGCCCCAGCATTTT.

The rearrangement joins TRBV29-1 to TRBJ1-5, with D unresolved. V was clipped by 4 bases and J by 9 bases, with 13 bases between them. The CDR3 covers 12 residues. Per germline, CDR1 SQVTM and CDR2 ANQGSEA. The CDR3 sequence is CSVAVDPGPQHF. The CDR3 DNA sequence: TGCAGCGTTGCGGTGGATCCCGGGCCCCAGCATTTT. The full variable domain, rest sourced from reference TRBV29-1 and TRBJ1-5, is SAVISQKPSRDICQRGTSLTIQCQVDSQVTMMFWYRQQPGQSLTLIATANQGSEATYESGFVIDKFPISRPNLTFSTLTVSNMSPEDSSIYLCSVAVDPGPQHFGDGTRLSIL.

The V call is TRBV23-1, the J call TRBJ1-5; no firm D call. TRBV23-1 is noted as an ORF with a role that remains uncertain. Trimming stripped 8 bases from V and 11 bases from J, with 28 bases between. The CDR3 is 16 residues long. The CDR3 loop is CASSAPLSKPKIAQHF. The CDR3 coding sequence is TGCGCCAGCTCCGCCCCCCTATCGAAGCCCAAAATAGCCCAGCATTTT.

The rearrangement uses TRBV10-3 and TRBJ1-1; TRBD1 might be the D (6 bases). The CDR3 consists of 16 residues. Germline V gene data show CDR1 as ENHRY and CDR2 as SYGVKD. V dropped 4 bases and J dropped 5 bases, with 20 bases sitting between them. The CDR3 DNA is TGTGCCATCAGTGTAGACCATGCGGGGGGCGCTACTGAAGCTTTCTTT. This gives the protein CAISVDHAGGATEAFF.

The chain has TRBV9 and TRBJ1-3; D remains ambiguous. Trimming took 0 bases from V and 1 from J, leaving 8 bases between them. This CDR3 comprises 15 residues. Germline V lookup: CDR1 SGDLS, CDR2 YYNGEE. DNA for the CDR3: TGTGCCAGCAGCGTAGGCCATAGGTCTGGAAACACCATATATTTT. It specifies CASSVGHRSGNTIYF.

The chain links TRBV19 to TRBJ1-2, with no clear D. The CDR3 has 15 residues. Germline-derived CDR1 and CDR2 are LNHDA and SQIVND (reference sequence). V dropped 3 bases and J dropped 4 bases, with 15 bases sitting between them. The CDR3 sequence is CASSIPVPGFYGYTF. Written as DNA, the CDR3 is TGTGCCAGTAGTATCCCGGTACCGGGGTTCTATGGCTACACCTTC.

This clone came up once. V usage is TRBV6-5 and J usage is TRBJ1-2; the D is unclear. This CDR3 is 12 amino acids long. V lost 7 bases to trimming and J lost 5 bases, with 11 bases between them. CDR1 is MNHEY, CDR2 SVGAGI, per germline. The CDR3 reads CASIGSSYGYTF. Here the CDR3 DNA reads TGTGCCAGCATCGGTAGTTCGTATGGCTACACCTTC.

V gene TRBV5-1 combines with J gene TRBJ1-5; TRBD1 matches 7 bases. The V gene's germline CDR1 is SGHRS and CDR2 YFSETQ. Trimming cost V 4 bases and J 3 bases; bases outside gene matches: 7. The CDR3 runs 15 residues. As DNA, the CDR3 is TGCGCCAGCAGCCCGCAGGGGGGATCCAATCAGCCCCAGCATTTT. Its protein product is CASSPQGGSNQPQHF.

The chain employs TRBV14 and TRBJ2-1, with D possibly being TRBD2 (5 bases). This CDR3 region has 14 residues. Germline V gene data show CDR1 as SGHDN and CDR2 as FVKESK. The V gene lost 3 bases and the J gene lost 5 bases, with 11 bases spanning the gap. The CDR3 protein is CASSQTGFNNEQFF. In DNA, the CDR3 is TGTGCCAGCAGCCAGACGGGATTCAACAATGAGCAGTTCTTC. The full variable domain, in which reference TRBV14 and TRBJ2-1 provide the parts outside the CDR3, is EAGVTQFPSHSVIEKGQTVTLRCDPISGHDNLYWYRRVMGKEIKFLLHFVKESKQDESGMPNNRFLAERTGGTYSTLKVQPAELEDSGVYFCASSQTGFNNEQFFGPGTRLTVL.

This rearrangement joins TRBV7-9 to TRBJ1-5; D is possibly TRBD1 (5 bases). CDR1 is SEHNR and CDR2 is FQNEAQ in the germline V gene (reference sequence). Trimming removed 3 bases from V and 7 bases from J, with 10 bases in between. CDR3 size: 13 residues. The CDR3 here is CASSFQGDQPQHF. Written as DNA, the CDR3 is TGTGCCAGCAGCTTTCAGGGAGACCAGCCCCAGCATTTT. The full variable domain, completed using reference TRBV7-9 and TRBJ1-5, is DTGVSQNPRHKITKRGQNVTFRCDPISEHNRLYWYRQTLGQGPEFLTYFQNEAQLEKSRLLSDRFSAERPKGSFSTLEIQRTEQGDSAMYLCASSFQGDQPQHFGDGTRLSIL.

V and J are TRBV7-9 and TRBJ1-5; D unclear. Germline CDR1 reads SEHNR; CDR2 reads FQNEAQ (reference sequence). The CDR3 length is 12 residues. Trimming shortened V by 6 bases and J by 7 bases, and 10 bases separated the two germline ends. The CDR3 reads CASRPAGQPQHF. The CDR3 nucleotides are TGTGCCAGCAGACCAGCCGGGCAGCCCCAGCATTTT. The full variable domain, rest sourced from reference TRBV7-9 and TRBJ1-5, is DTGVSQNPRHKITKRGQNVTFRCDPISEHNRLYWYRQTLGQGPEFLTYFQNEAQLEKSRLLSDRFSAERPKGSFSTLEIQRTEQGDSAMYLCASRPAGQPQHFGDGTRLSIL.

This clone was seen once. The J gene is TRBJ1-2, the V gene TRBV20-1; D remains ambiguous. V lost 6 bases, J lost 3 bases, and 5 bases lay in between. There are 10 residues in the CDR3. Germline loops: CDR1 DFQATT, CDR2 SNEGSKA (reference sequence). In nucleotides, the CDR3 is TGCAGTGCCTCTGACTATGGCTACACCTTC. Translating it yields CSASDYGYTF.

The chain carries TRBV11-2 and TRBJ2-5; D may correspond to TRBD1 or TRBD2 (5 bases each). The germline V gene encodes CDR1 SGHAT and CDR2 FQNNGV. The CDR3 is 13 amino acids. Deletions cut 3 bases from V and 5 bases from J, with 10 bases between. The CDR3 DNA follows: TGTGCCAGCAGCTTCGGGACGGCGGAGACCCAGTACTTC. Amino acids: CASSFGTAETQYF.

CDR3 sequence reads: CASSLPNGNHFDIQYF. CDR3 bases: TGTGCCAGCAGCCTTCCCAACGGGAACCACTTTGACATTCAGTACTTC. The J gene is TRBJ2-4, the V gene TRBV6-4, with D tentatively TRBD2 (5 bases). Trimming removed 6 bases at V and 8 bases at J, with 23 bases between. Germline lookup yields CDR1 MRHNA and CDR2 SNTAGT. The CDR3 is 16 amino acids.

This sequence joins TRBV28 and TRBJ1-5, with D possibly matching TRBD1 (5 bases). The CDR3 sequence is 13 residues long. The germline V gene encodes CDR1 MDHEN and CDR2 SYDVKM. V dropped 4 bases and J dropped 8 bases, with 12 bases sitting between them. Here the CDR3 DNA reads TGTGCCAGCAGTTCTAGGGGTCGGGAGCCCCAGCATTTT. Translating gives CASSSRGREPQHF. Full variable domain (outside the CDR3, taken from reference TRBV28 and TRBJ1-5): DVKVTQSSRYLVKRTGEKVFLECVQDMDHENMFWYRQDPGLGLRLIYFSYDVKMKEKGDIPEGYSVSREKKERFSLILESASTNQTSMYLCASSSRGREPQHFGDGTRLSIL.

The chain uses TRBV9 and TRBJ2-7; tentative D call: TRBD1 (8 bases). CDR1 is SGDLS, CDR2 YYNGEE, per germline. CDR3 length: 16 residues. V lost 1 base and J lost 2, with 16 bases in between. This chain's CDR3 is CASSVSGTGPPYEQYF. CDR3 nucleotides: TGTGCCAGCAGCGTAAGCGGGACAGGACCACCCTACGAGCAGTACTTC.

The V gene is TRBV25-1, the J gene TRBJ1-1, with TRBD1 as a possible D gene (6 bases). Per germline, CDR1 MGHDK and CDR2 SYGVNS. This CDR3 spans 13 amino acids. Trimming cost V 7 bases and J 4 bases, with 13 bases left between them. CDR3 sequence: CASTEQGFTEAFF. DNA for the CDR3: TGTGCCAGCACCGAACAGGGATTCACTGAAGCTTTCTTT.

The gene calls are TRBV10-2 and TRBJ1-1; 7 positions agree with TRBD1. CDR3 length equals 15 residues. The V gene end was trimmed by 2 bases and the J gene end by 11 bases; junction bases not matched to a gene: 14. Per germline, CDR1 WSHSY and CDR2 SAAADI. The CDR3 region is CASSETGLRDSQAFF. For the CDR3, the DNA is TGCGCCAGCAGTGAGACGGGACTCCGGGACAGCCAGGCTTTCTTT.

The chain joins TRBV7-3 to TRBJ2-7; D gene unclear. V gave up 2 bases and J gave up 1 base, with 12 bases separating them. The CDR3 has 15 residues. Germline loops: CDR1 SGHTA, CDR2 FQGTGA. The CDR3 nucleotides read TGTGCCAGCAGCTTATTTGCGGTGGGGTCCTACGAGCAGTACTTC. Encoded protein: CASSLFAVGSYEQYF.